This T cell receptor (beta chain) was found in a study of OX40 agonist ivuxolimab in advanced cancers. About the study as a whole: Ivuxolimab was a fully human IgG2 agonistic monoclonal antibody targeting the costimulatory receptor OX40 (CD134). Intravenous ivuxolimab was administered to patients every 2 weeks at six dose levels: 0.01, 0.1, 0.3, 1.5, 3 and 10 mg/kg. Of the approximately 53 patients in dose escalation, about 20 had hepatocellular carcinoma, some 15 had melanoma, 9 had renal cell carcinoma and 9 had head and neck cancer. In the dose-escalation cohort, approximately 83% of patients were male, and the mean age was 60 years with a range of roughly 20 to 79. Patients were allowed to have had prior anti-PD-1, anti-PD-L1 or anti-CTLA-4 therapy, and approximately 41% of the dose-escalation patients had previously received checkpoint inhibitors. Partial responses occurred in three dose-escalation patients: two with cutaneous melanoma and one with hepatocellular carcinoma. The point of sequencing TCRbeta in the periphery was to test whether ivuxolimab changed TCR sequence diversity and drove clonal T-cell expansion. The monotherapy dose-escalation portion (N of about 49 patients) of the phase I ivuxolimab trial is reported in the paper. Summary of the overall study and its limitations: Low levels of normalized T-cell clonal expansion were also shown by some nonresponding patients. On average, CD8+ T cells showed more expanded clones than CD4+ T cells after ivuxolimab. In the 0.1-3.0 mg/kg groups, partial responders were among the patients with the lowest normalized peripheral clonal expansion, particularly in CD8+ T cells. Clonal expansion of both CD4+ and CD8+ blood T cells was observed from baseline to week 6 at doses 0.1 to 3.0 mg/kg. The antigen specificity of the peripheral T cells that underwent clonal expansion was not determined.

The trial excluded patients who had a history of autoimmune disease or who were on systemic immunosuppression. Peripheral blood for TCR sequencing was collected from all dose cohorts at baseline, on cycle 4 day 1, and on cycle 7 day 1. The samples were taken from a phase I, first-in-human, multicenter, open-label dose-escalation trial of ivuxolimab. Adults with locally advanced or metastatic melanoma, renal cell, hepatocellular, or head and neck squamous cell carcinoma were enrolled in the trial. Before TCR sequencing, CD4+ and CD8+ T cells were separately sorted from peripheral blood. Concerning this clone itself: Its target antigen remains unknown. Per-base qualities were not stored, and no clone one base away is much larger.

Genomic DNA was extracted from sorted cells for sequencing of the TCRbeta CDR3 region. TCRbeta CDR3 regions were sequenced using the immunoSEQ Assay. TCRdb mirrors the immuneACCESS table, restricted to in-frame sequences. Some clones are absent from its copies; in checked studies, under half trace to an unresolved V gene, and the reason for the others is unknown. Within this sample are roughly 69,000 clones, with about 90% of them counted one time only. About 4% of the sample belongs to the ten largest clones. The germline V gene (reference sequence) supplies CDR1 LNHDA and CDR2 SQIVND. The CDR3 contains 15 residues, cysteine and phenylalanine counted. The CDR3 DNA has 45 bases and is translated from base 1. The germline V end is reduced by 7 bases and the J end by 1 base; junction bases left unmatched: 6.

The source was CD4+ or CD8+ T cells sorted from blood, collected in a trial of the OX40 agonist ivuxolimab. The clonotype originates from an adult with an advanced solid tumor such as melanoma, head and neck, liver or kidney cancer. Recombination joined TRBV19 with TRBJ2-1, with 8 middle bases fitting TRBD2. The CDR3 loop reads CASTPTSGSYNEQFF. The sequenced DNA: TGTGCCAGTACCCCCACTAGCGGTTCCTACAATGAGCAGTTCTTC.